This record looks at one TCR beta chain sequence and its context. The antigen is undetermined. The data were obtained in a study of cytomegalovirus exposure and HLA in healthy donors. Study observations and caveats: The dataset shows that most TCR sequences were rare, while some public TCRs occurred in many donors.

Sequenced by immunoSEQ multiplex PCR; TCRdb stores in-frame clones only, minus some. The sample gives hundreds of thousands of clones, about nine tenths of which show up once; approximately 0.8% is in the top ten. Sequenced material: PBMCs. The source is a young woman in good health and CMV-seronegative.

The CDR3 protein is CATRDSSYEQYF. The CDR3 coding sequence is TGTGCCACGAGGGACAGCTCCTACGAGCAGTACTTC. The chain combines TRBV10-3 with TRBJ2-7, with 7 bases fitting TRBD1. V dropped 10 bases and J dropped 0; count of bases not matched to a gene: 3. Germline assignment: CDR1 ENHRY and CDR2 SYGVKD. The CDR3 is 12 amino acids.